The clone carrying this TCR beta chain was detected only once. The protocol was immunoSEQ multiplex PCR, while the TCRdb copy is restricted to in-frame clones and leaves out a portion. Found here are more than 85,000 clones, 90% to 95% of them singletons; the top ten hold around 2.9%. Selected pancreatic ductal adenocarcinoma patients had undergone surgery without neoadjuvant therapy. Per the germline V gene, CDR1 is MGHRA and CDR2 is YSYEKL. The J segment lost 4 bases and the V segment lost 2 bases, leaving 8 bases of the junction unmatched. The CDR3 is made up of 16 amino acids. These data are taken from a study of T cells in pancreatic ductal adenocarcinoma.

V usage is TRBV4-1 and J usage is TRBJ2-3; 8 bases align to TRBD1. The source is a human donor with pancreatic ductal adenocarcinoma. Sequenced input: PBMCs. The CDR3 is CASSQTGTGWADTQYF. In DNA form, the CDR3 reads TGCGCCAGCAGCCAAACCGGGACAGGTTGGGCAGATACGCAGTATTTT.